The clone carrying this T cell receptor (beta chain) came up once. The authors' processing: Reference gene primer amplification yielded estimated nucleated cell counts. Only in-frame clones appear in the TCRdb table, and some are missing; sequencing was by immunoSEQ multiplex PCR. For V, J and clone size, that table is used; D and trimming come from the DNA. The repertoire holds 250,000 to 300,000 clones, roughly 90% seen once, with around 13% in the top ten. This specimen belongs to a study of blood T cell repertoires in COVID-19. The CDR3 covers 15 residues. J gave up 5 bases and V 7 bases, and 11 bases lay outside the gene matches. CDR1 is SNHLY and CDR2 is FYNNEI in the germline V gene.

The specimen sequenced was peripheral blood. This sequence originates from a woman between 65 and 79 years old with COVID-19, enrolled during active disease. The chain joins TRBV2 to TRBJ2-1; 7 positions match TRBD1. CDR3 amino acids: CASMRTGVGDNEQFF. The CDR3 DNA reads as TGTGCCAGCATGAGAACAGGGGTAGGGGACAATGAGCAGTTCTTC.